Following are 27 T cell receptor beta chains from one sample sequenced in a study of cytomegalovirus exposure and HLA in healthy donors. Primers: 60 Vbeta forward and 13 Jbeta reverse. TCRdb's copy holds only in-frame clones and misses some; the assay was immunoSEQ multiplex PCR. The repertoire holds about 150,000 clones, with 70% to 90% as singletons. Sequencing was done on a sample of PBMCs. The receptors stem from a woman aged 18-30 years in good health and CMV-seronegative.

V gene TRBV4-1 combines with J gene TRBJ1-2; D gene ambiguous. The V and J ends lost 1 base and 0 bases respectively, with 18 bases between them. The CDR3 extends over 18 amino acids. The V gene's germline CDR1 is MGHRA and CDR2 YSYEKL. The CDR3 nucleotides are TGCGCCAGCAGCCAAGCAAAAGATATCGGAGCCGCTAACTATGGCTACACCTTC. Its translation: CASSQAKDIGAANYGYTF.

The rearrangement uses TRBV11-2 and TRBJ2-1; TRBD1 aligns across 7 bases. The CDR3 contains 17 residues. The junction had 7 bases not matched to a gene; V was cut back by 0 bases and J by 2 bases. Germline V gene data show CDR1 as SGHAT and CDR2 as FQNNGV. CDR3 DNA: TGTGCCAGCAGCTTAGATCGGTGGACAGGCGCCTACAATGAGCAGTTCTTC. It specifies CASSLDRWTGAYNEQFF.

V is TRBV5-4 and J is TRBJ2-1; 8 bases fit TRBD2. Germline assignment: CDR1 SGHNT and CDR2 YYREEE (reference sequence). This CDR3 comprises 17 residues. The V segment lost 4 bases and the J segment 2 bases; nucleotides outside the gene matches: 11. The CDR3 here is CASSPAGGGPTYNEQFF. CDR3 DNA sequence: TGTGCCAGCAGCCCTGCCGGGGGGGGACCGACCTACAATGAGCAGTTCTTC.

The J gene is TRBJ2-5, the V gene TRBV6-6, with D possibly matching TRBD1 (5 bases). The CDR3 has 14 amino acids. Germline V gene data show CDR1 as MNHNY and CDR2 as SVGAGI (reference sequence). V was pared by 3 bases and J by 5 bases, with 13 bases between. The CDR3 here is CASSYIGERETQYF. The DNA for the CDR3 is TGTGCCAGCAGTTATATAGGGGAACGGGAGACCCAGTACTTC.

The chain has TRBV27 and TRBJ2-6; 8 positions match TRBD1. Germline values: CDR1 MNHEY, CDR2 SMNVEV (reference sequence). Germline trimming cut 6 bases from V and 1 base from J; bases unmatched to any gene: 5. CDR3 length: 16 amino acids. CDR3 region: CASSGTGTSGANVLTF. CDR3 sequence (DNA): TGTGCCAGCAGCGGGACAGGCACATCTGGGGCCAACGTCCTGACTTTC.

The chain recombines TRBV9 with TRBJ2-1, with TRBD2 as a possible D gene (5 bases). CDR1 and CDR2 (germline): SGDLS, YYNGEE. The CDR3 extends over 17 amino acids. The V end was cut by 3 bases, the J end by 0 bases, with 16 bases between. The CDR3 spells CASSGGMGFHSYNEQFF. As DNA, the CDR3 is TGTGCCAGCAGCGGAGGGATGGGTTTCCACTCCTACAATGAGCAGTTCTTC.

The V call is TRBV28, the J call TRBJ2-7; 10 bases match TRBD1. Germline V lookup: CDR1 MDHEN, CDR2 SYDVKM. J gave up 6 bases and V 8 bases, and 13 bases lay outside the gene matches. This CDR3 is built from 15 residues. The CDR3 here is CASPPPGTGVSEQYF. Here the CDR3 DNA reads TGTGCCAGCCCGCCCCCCGGGACAGGGGTTTCCGAGCAGTACTTC.

The chain combines TRBV2 with TRBJ2-1, with TRBD2 matching over 16 bases. Germline trimming cut 0 bases from V and 9 bases from J; bases unmatched to any gene: 5. CDR1 and CDR2 from the germline V gene are SNHLY and FYNNEI. CDR3 length: 17 residues. The CDR3 DNA follows: TGTGCCAGCAGTGAAGCGGGACTAGCGGGGGGGCTTGGTGAGCAGTTCTTC. Translated, it gives CASSEAGLAGGLGEQFF. The variable domain in full, with the rest retrieved from reference TRBV2 and TRBJ2-1, is EPEVTQTPSHQVTQMGQEVILRCVPISNHLYFYWYRQILGQKVEFLVSFYNNEISEKSEIFDDQFSVERPDGSNFTLKIRSTKLEDSAMYFCASSEAGLAGGLGEQFFGPGTRLTVL.

This clone was seen more than once but under ten times. J is TRBJ2-3 and V is TRBV5-4, with 8 bases matching TRBD2. CDR1 and CDR2 (germline): SGHNT, YYREEE (reference sequence). This CDR3 spans 13 amino acids. The junction had 3 bases not matched to a gene; V was cut back by 5 bases and J by 4 bases. The CDR3 region has the DNA TGTGCCAGCAGTTTAGCGGGGCCAGATACGCAGTATTTT. Translating gives CASSLAGPDTQYF.

This chain connects TRBV25-1 to TRBJ1-1, with D possibly being TRBD1 (5 bases). The CDR3 runs to 15 residues. CDR1 and CDR2 (germline): MGHDK, SYGVNS. Trimming stripped 3 bases from V and 4 bases from J, with 15 bases between. The CDR3, as DNA: TGTGCCAGCAGTGATCCCGGGGGGAGGACCACTGAAGCTTTCTTT. This encodes CASSDPGGRTTEAFF.

This clone was counted between two and nine times. The genes are TRBV5-1 and TRBJ1-4; 9 nucleotides align to TRBD1. CDR3 length: 14 amino acids. V trimming: 5 bases; J trimming: 8 bases; junction bases outside the gene matches: 7. CDR1 and CDR2 (germline): SGHRS, YFSETQ. CDR3: CASRAGTGNEKLFF. Here the CDR3 DNA reads TGCGCCAGCAGAGCCGGGACAGGGAACGAAAAACTGTTTTTT.

The V gene is TRBV7-2, the J gene TRBJ2-7; 7 nucleotides match TRBD1. This CDR3 region has 13 residues. V lost 5 bases, J lost 3 bases, and 4 bases stayed unmatched. Germline V CDR1 and CDR2: SGHTA, FQGNSA. In DNA form, the CDR3 reads TGTGCCAGCAGCACCGGGACAGTCTACGAGCAGTACTTC. This codes for CASSTGTVYEQYF.

The V and J genes are TRBV5-1 and TRBJ2-4, with D unclear. Germline values: CDR1 SGHRS, CDR2 YFSETQ. The V and J ends lost 5 bases and 0 bases respectively, with 12 bases between them. The CDR3 length is 15 residues. CDR3 nucleotides: TGCGCCAGCAGGTCCGACAACCTAGCCAAAAACATTCAGTACTTC. Residues: CASRSDNLAKNIQYF.

The chain recombines TRBV7-6 with TRBJ2-1, with 7 bases lining up with TRBD2. The CDR3 runs 14 residues. The V and J ends lost 5 bases and 1 base, in that order; junction bases with no gene match: 2. Germline CDR1 SGHVS, CDR2 FNYEAQ. The CDR3 sequence: CASSLGGSYNEQFF. For the CDR3, the DNA is TGTGCCAGCAGCCTGGGAGGGTCCTACAATGAGCAGTTCTTC.

The V gene is TRBV28, the J gene TRBJ1-1; D is undetermined. The V and J ends lost 2 bases and 11 bases respectively, with 12 bases between them. CDR1 MDHEN and CDR2 SYDVKM come from the germline V gene. The CDR3 has 12 residues. The CDR3 DNA reads TGTGCCAGCAGTTTAATGGGTGGAGGCGCTTTCTTT. As protein: CASSLMGGGAFF.

The gene calls are TRBV5-1 and TRBJ2-2, with D unclear. The CDR3 runs to 13 residues. The germline V and J ends were trimmed by 0 bases and 2 bases, with 2 bases remaining between them. CDR1 is SGHRS, CDR2 YFSETQ, per germline. The CDR3 region has the DNA TGCGCCAGCAGCTTGGCAAACACCGGGGAGCTGTTTTTT. Translation gives CASSLANTGELFF.

This sequence joins TRBV4-3 and TRBJ1-5; 9 nucleotides align to TRBD1. V trimming: 1 base; J trimming: 3 bases; junction bases outside the gene matches: 7. The CDR3 consists of 17 residues. The germline V gene has CDR1 LGHNA and CDR2 YSLEER. The CDR3 loop reads CASSQGAGTGINQPQHF. The CDR3 DNA sequence: TGCGCCAGCAGCCAAGGAGCCGGGACAGGGATCAATCAGCCCCAGCATTTT.

The chain has TRBV7-2 and TRBJ2-3; TRBD2 is a possible D gene (6 bases). This CDR3 has 13 amino acids. The V end lost 2 bases, the J end lost 13 bases, and 16 bases lay between the germline ends. Per germline, CDR1 SGHTA and CDR2 FQGNSA. The CDR3, as DNA: TGTGCCAGCAGCTTAAGCGGGTGGAATAAGAAGTATTTT. Encoded protein: CASSLSGWNKKYF. Filled out from reference TRBV7-2 and TRBJ2-3, the complete variable domain reads GAGVSQSPSNKVTEKGKDVELRCDPISGHTALYWYRQSLGQGLEFLIYFQGNSAPDKSGLPSDRFSAERTGGSVSTLTIQRTQQEDSAVYLCASSLSGWNKKYFGPGTRLTVL.

This rearrangement joins TRBV4-1 to TRBJ2-7; the D is unclear. CDR1 and CDR2 (germline): MGHRA, YSYEKL. The V end was cut by 1 base, the J end by 0 bases, with 4 bases between. The CDR3 covers 13 residues. The CDR3 region has the DNA TGCGCCAGCAGCCAAGTCGGCTCCTACGAGCAGTACTTC. This sequence encodes CASSQVGSYEQYF.

The chain combines TRBV7-2 with TRBJ1-1, with D uncertain. The CDR3 is 14 residues long. Per germline, CDR1 SGHTA and CDR2 FQGNSA. V lost 5 bases and J lost 5, with 15 bases in between. The CDR3 reads CASSVGPLFTEAFF. CDR3 bases: TGTGCCAGCAGCGTAGGTCCCCTATTTACTGAAGCTTTCTTT.

Worth noting for this clone: The same CDR3 can be traced to other DNA sequences in this sample. The chain has TRBV30 and TRBJ2-3; a weak D match, TRBD2 (5 bases). V lost 1 base and J 1 base, leaving 6 bases between the germline ends. The CDR3 spans 13 residues. The germline CDR1 and CDR2 sequences are GTSNPN and SVGIG (reference sequence). CDR3 loop: CAWSGGRTDTQYF. CDR3 DNA: TGTGCCTGGAGTGGCGGGCGCACAGATACGCAGTATTTT.

The chain is built from TRBV19 and TRBJ2-7; D is uncertain. Germline V gives CDR1 LNHDA, CDR2 SQIVND (reference sequence). The CDR3 length is 15 residues. Trimming left V 7 bases short and J 0 bases short, with 16 bases between. The CDR3 DNA follows: TGTGCCAGTACCCACGGTCCCGAAGACTCCTACGAGCAGTACTTC. It codes for CASTHGPEDSYEQYF.

This chain joins TRBV2 and TRBJ2-5; D remains ambiguous. This CDR3 has 14 residues. Germline V gives CDR1 SNHLY, CDR2 FYNNEI. Trimming took off 6 bases at V and 5 bases at J, with 16 bases between the two ends. CDR3 amino acids: CASRLAQSGETQYF. The DNA of the CDR3 is TGTGCCAGCAGGTTAGCCCAATCCGGTGAGACCCAGTACTTC.

The rearrangement links TRBV5-1 to TRBJ2-2; 9 positions agree with TRBD1. Germline trimming cut 4 bases from V and 7 bases from J; bases unmatched to any gene: 14. Germline CDR1 SGHRS, CDR2 YFSETQ. The CDR3 has 17 amino acids. CDR3 residues: CASSPTMDGGQGGELFF. As DNA, the CDR3 is TGCGCCAGCAGCCCTACCATGGACGGGGGACAGGGCGGGGAGCTGTTTTTT.

The V and J genes are TRBV2 and TRBJ2-1, with TRBD1 matching over 9 bases. V shed 4 bases, J shed 3 bases, and the junction held 7 bases outside the gene matches. This CDR3 is built from 16 residues. Germline loops: CDR1 SNHLY, CDR2 FYNNEI. The CDR3: CASSGPGTGYYNEQFF. CDR3 nucleotides: TGTGCCAGCAGTGGCCCCGGGACAGGGTACTACAATGAGCAGTTCTTC.

The chain links TRBV28 to TRBJ1-4, with D tentatively TRBD1 (6 bases). Trimming stripped 4 bases from V and 13 bases from J, with 22 bases between. The CDR3 runs to 15 residues. Germline V lookup: CDR1 MDHEN, CDR2 SYDVKM. This CDR3 reads CASSSQIKPGQALFF. CDR3 in DNA: TGTGCCAGCAGTTCGCAGATTAAACCGGGACAAGCACTGTTTTTT.

The rearrangement joins TRBV2 to TRBJ1-3, with TRBD1 identical over 8 bases. The CDR3 totals 16 residues. With V trimmed by 5 bases and J by 0 bases, 6 bases remained unmatched. Germline V gives CDR1 SNHLY, CDR2 FYNNEI. The DNA of the CDR3 is TGTGCCAGCAGTAAAGGACAGGGACACTCTGGAAACACCATATATTTT. It is translated as CASSKGQGHSGNTIYF.